This T cell receptor beta chain was recovered during a study of blood T cells in healthy people across ages. The wider study: Template switching picked up about one barcoded beta molecule for each two T cells. Regarding the study as a whole: In long-lived donors, naive CD4+ cell counts and diversity exceeded those of aged donors.

V gave up 5 bases and J gave up 5 bases, with 13 bases separating them. Per the germline V gene, CDR1 is DFQATT and CDR2 is SNEGSKA (reference sequence). The CDR3 extends over 12 amino acids. Each donor was a healthy Caucasian individual from Russia, aged 6 to 90. A J-beta primer mix and a sample-barcoded 5' primer were used in a second PCR of roughly 6 to 12 cycles. TCRdb reprocessed the 5' RACE reads via MiXCR and lists one record per CDR3 protein. The sample has about 670,000 distinct CDR3 sequences; 35% to 50% are singletons. A note on this clonotype: Its antigen is not known.

The V call is TRBV20-1, the J call TRBJ2-7, with D unclear. The origin of this receptor is an elderly man in good health. The sequenced sample consisted of blood. Here the CDR3 reads CSAGFFGHEQYF. In DNA form, the CDR3 reads TGCAGTGCTGGCTTTTTTGGCCACGAGCAGTACTTC.